The clone carrying this TCR beta chain was detected only a few times. Its specificity is not known. The repertoire was sequenced with immunoSEQ multiplex PCR; TCRdb's copy has only in-frame clones and lacks some. This sample has fewer than 20,000 clones, with about three quarters found just once. Blood was sampled at baseline, cycle 4 day 1, and cycle 7 day 1. This specimen comes from a study of OX40 agonist ivuxolimab in advanced cancers. Points from the study as a whole: Blood T cells, both CD4+ and CD8+, expanded clonally by week 6 at 0.1 to 3.0 mg/kg.

The germline gives CDR1 LNHDA, CDR2 SQIVND (reference sequence). J gave up 4 bases and V 3 bases, and 6 bases lay outside the gene matches. The CDR3 spans 15 residues. The sample in question was CD4+ or CD8+ T cells sorted from blood, obtained in a trial of the OX40 agonist ivuxolimab. The chain carries TRBV19 and TRBJ2-3, with TRBD1 matching over 8 bases. The sequence was obtained from an adult with an advanced solid tumor such as melanoma, head and neck, liver or kidney cancer. CDR3 nucleotide sequence: TGTGCCAGTAGTATCTATTCGGACAGGGCAGATACGCAGTATTTT. It translates to CASSIYSDRADTQYF.